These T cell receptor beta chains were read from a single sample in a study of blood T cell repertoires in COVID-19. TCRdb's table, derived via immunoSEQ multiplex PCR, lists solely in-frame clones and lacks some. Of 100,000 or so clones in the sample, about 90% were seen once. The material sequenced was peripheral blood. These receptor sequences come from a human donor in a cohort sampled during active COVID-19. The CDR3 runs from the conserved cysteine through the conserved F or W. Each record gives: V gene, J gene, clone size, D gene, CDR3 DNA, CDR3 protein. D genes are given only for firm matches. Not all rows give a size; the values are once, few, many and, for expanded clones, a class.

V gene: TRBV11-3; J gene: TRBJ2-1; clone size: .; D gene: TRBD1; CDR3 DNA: TGTGCCAGCAGCTTGACAGGGTCAATTTACAATGAGCAGTTCTTC; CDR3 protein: CASSLTGSIYNEQFF
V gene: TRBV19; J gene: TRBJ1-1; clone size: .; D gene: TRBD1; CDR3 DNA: TGTGCCAGTAGAAACCGAGACAGGGATAGAACTTTCTTT; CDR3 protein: CASRNRDRDRTFF
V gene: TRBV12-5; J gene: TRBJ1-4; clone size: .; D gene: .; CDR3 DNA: TGTGCTAGTGGTCCGGACATTATTTTGGACGGCGAAAAACTGTTTTTT; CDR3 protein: CASGPDIILDGEKLFF
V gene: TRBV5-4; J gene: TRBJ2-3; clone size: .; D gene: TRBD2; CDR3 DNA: TGTGCCAGCAGCTTGACGCCGGGACTAGCACCAGATACGCAGTATTTT; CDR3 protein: CASSLTPGLAPDTQYF
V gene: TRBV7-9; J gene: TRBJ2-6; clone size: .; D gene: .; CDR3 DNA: TGTGCCAGCAAGAGGGACGGGGGCTCTGGGGCCAACGTCCTGACTTTC; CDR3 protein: CASKRDGGSGANVLTF
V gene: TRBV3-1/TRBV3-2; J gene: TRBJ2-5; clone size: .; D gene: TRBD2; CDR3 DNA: TGTGCCAGCAGCCAAGCGAAGCGGGAGATCGAGACCCAGTACTTC; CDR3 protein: CASSQAKREIETQYF
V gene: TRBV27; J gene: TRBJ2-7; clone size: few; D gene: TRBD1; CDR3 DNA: TGTGTCACCTCCGGGACAGAACCCTACGAGCAGTACTTC; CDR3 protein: CVTSGTEPYEQYF
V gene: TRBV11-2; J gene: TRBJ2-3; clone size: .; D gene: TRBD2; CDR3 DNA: TGTGCCAGCAGCCAGACTAGCGGTAACACAGATACGCAGTATTTT; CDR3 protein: CASSQTSGNTDTQYF
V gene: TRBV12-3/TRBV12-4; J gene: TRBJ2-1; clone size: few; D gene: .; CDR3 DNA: TGTGCCAGCAGTCCCGGTTCGTTTGAGCAGTTCTTC; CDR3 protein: CASSPGSFEQFF
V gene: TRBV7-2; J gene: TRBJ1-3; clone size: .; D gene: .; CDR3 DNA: TGTGCCACTAGGTCGGGAGGAAACACCATATATTTT; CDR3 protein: CATRSGGNTIYF
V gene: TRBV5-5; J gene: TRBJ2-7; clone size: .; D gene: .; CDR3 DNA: TGTGCCAGCAGCAAGGCCCCCTCAGGGCCAGGCTCCTACGAGCAGTACTTC; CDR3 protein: CASSKAPSGPGSYEQYF
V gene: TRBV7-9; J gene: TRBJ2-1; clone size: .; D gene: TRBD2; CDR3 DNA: TGTGCCAGCAGCTCCACCGGGGGGGATTCCTACAATGAGCAGTTCTTC; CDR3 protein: CASSSTGGDSYNEQFF
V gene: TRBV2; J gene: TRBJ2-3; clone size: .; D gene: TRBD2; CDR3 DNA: TGTGCCAGCAGTGAAGCCCGCCTAGCGGGAGTTGATACGCAGTATTTT; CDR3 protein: CASSEARLAGVDTQYF
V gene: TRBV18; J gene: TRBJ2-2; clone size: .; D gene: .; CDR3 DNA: TGTGCCAGCTCTCGGTCAGGGCCGAACACCGGGGAGCTGTTTTTT; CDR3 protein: CASSRSGPNTGELFF
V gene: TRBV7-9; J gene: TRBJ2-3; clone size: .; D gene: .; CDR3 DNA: TGTGCCAGCAGCTCTCCTACAGGGTACGGTGGGATAACAGATACGCAGTATTTT; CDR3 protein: CASSSPTGYGGITDTQYF
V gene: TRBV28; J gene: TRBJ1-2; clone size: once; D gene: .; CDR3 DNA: TGTGCCAGCAAGGCAGGGAACTATGGCTACACCTTC; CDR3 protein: CASKAGNYGYTF
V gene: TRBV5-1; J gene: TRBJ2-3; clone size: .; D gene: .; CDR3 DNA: TGCGCCAGCAGCGCACGGGGTGACGATACGCAGTATTTT; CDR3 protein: CASSARGDDTQYF
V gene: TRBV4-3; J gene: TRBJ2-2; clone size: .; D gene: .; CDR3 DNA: TGCGCCAGCAGCCAAGCCGCCAGGACCGAGCGGGCCACCGGGGAGCTGTTTTTT; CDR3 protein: CASSQAARTERATGELFF
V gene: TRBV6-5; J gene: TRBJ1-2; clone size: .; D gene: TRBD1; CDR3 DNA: TGTGCCAGCAGTTACTGGGGGACAGAAGATAACTATGGCTACACCTTC; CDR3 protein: CASSYWGTEDNYGYTF
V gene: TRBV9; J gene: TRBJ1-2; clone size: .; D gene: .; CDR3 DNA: TGTGCCAGCAGCGTACGGGATGACGGCTATGGCTACACCTTC; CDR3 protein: CASSVRDDGYGYTF
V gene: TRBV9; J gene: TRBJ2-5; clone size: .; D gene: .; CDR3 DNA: TGTGCCAGCAGCTCCCGGGCCCCGAGGGAAGAGACCCAGTACTTC; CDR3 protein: CASSSRAPREETQYF
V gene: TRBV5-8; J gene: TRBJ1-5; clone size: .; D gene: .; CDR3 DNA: TGTGCCAGCAGCCCAATCACCCGTAGGCCCCAGCATTTT; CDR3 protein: CASSPITRRPQHF
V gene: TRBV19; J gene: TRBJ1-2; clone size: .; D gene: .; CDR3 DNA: TGTGCCAGTAGTAATTTCGGAGGCGGCTACACCTTC; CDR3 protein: CASSNFGGGYTF
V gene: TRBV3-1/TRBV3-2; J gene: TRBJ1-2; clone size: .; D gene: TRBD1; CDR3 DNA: TGTGCCAGCAGCCAGGGGGGACAGGGGGACAGTGGCTACACCTTC; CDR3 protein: CASSQGGQGDSGYTF
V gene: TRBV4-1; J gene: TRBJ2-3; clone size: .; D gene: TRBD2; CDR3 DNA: TGCGCCAGCAGCCAAGATGCTAGCGGGGGGGGCGCAGATACGCAGTATTTT; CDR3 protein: CASSQDASGGGADTQYF
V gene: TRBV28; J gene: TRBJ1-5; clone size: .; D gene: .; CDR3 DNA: TGTGCCAGCAGTTTCGGGTCAGCCCCTAGCAATCAGCCCCAGCATTTT; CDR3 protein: CASSFGSAPSNQPQHF
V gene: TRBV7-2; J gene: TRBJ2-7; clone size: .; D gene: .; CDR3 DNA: TGTGCCAGCAGCTTCTCGGACAACTACGAGCAGTACTTC; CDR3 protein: CASSFSDNYEQYF
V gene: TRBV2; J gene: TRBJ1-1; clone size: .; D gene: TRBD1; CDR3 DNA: TGTGCCAGCAGCCTAGAACAGGGGTTGAACACTGAAGCTTTCTTT; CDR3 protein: CASSLEQGLNTEAFF
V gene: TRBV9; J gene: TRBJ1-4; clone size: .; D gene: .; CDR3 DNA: TGTGCCAGCAGCGTAGAGGGGACAACTAATGAAAAACTGTTTTTT; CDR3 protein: CASSVEGTTNEKLFF
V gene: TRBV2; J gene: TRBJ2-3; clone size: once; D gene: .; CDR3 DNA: TGTGCCAGCAGTGTGGGCGGGTTGACAGATACGCAGTATTTT; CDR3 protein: CASSVGGLTDTQYF
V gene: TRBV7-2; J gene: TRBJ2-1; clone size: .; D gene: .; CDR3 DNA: TGTGCCAGCAGCTTGCAAGCAAGCAATGAGCAGTTCTTC; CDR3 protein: CASSLQASNEQFF
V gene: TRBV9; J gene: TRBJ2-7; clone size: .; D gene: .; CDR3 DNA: TGTGCCAGCAGCGTCTATGACGGAGGCTCCTACGAGCAGTACTTC; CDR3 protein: CASSVYDGGSYEQYF
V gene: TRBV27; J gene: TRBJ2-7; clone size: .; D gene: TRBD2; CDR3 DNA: TGTGCCAGCAGTTTATCGTTGGGACTAGGATTCAACGAGCAGTACTTC; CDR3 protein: CASSLSLGLGFNEQYF
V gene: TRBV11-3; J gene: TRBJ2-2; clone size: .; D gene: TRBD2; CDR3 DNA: TGTGCCAGCAGCTTAGTCACTAGCGGATCCCAAATTTACACCGGGGAGCTGTTTTTT; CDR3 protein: CASSLVTSGSQIYTGELFF